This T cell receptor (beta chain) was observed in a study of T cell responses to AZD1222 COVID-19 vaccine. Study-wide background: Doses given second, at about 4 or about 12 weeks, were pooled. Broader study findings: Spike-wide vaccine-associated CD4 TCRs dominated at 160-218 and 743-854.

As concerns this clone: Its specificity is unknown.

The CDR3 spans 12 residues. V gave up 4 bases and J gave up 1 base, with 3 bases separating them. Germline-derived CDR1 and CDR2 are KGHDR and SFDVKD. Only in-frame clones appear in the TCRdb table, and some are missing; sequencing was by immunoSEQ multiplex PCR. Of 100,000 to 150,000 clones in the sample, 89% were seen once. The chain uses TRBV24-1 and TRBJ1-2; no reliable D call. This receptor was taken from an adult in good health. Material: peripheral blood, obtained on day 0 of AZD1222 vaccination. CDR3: CATSDRNYGYTF. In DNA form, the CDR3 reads TGTGCCACCAGTGACCGTAACTATGGCTACACCTTC.